This record covers a single TCR beta chain. Antigen specificity is unknown. The sort gate was single viable CD3+CD4+CD8-CD45RO+ cells for memory CD4+ T cells. This entry is derived from a study of memory CD4+ T cells and cytomegalovirus serostatus. Study findings and constraints: The CMV-associated TCR signature appears largely within the CD4+ memory repertoire.

Germline values: CDR1 SGHNT, CDR2 YYREEE (reference sequence). Trimming shortened V by 2 bases and J by 5 bases, and 16 bases separated the two germline ends. The CDR3 runs 15 residues. In the original analysis: Out-of-frame sequences were removed, leaving 2 million or so distinct TCRbeta sequences. Produced via immunoSEQ multiplex PCR; TCRdb's table is partial and in-frame only. V, J and clone size reflect that table, while D and trimming were determined from the DNA. The data show 48,000 or so clones, more than 70% seen once. The material sequenced was memory CD4+ T cells from blood. The chain uses TRBV5-4 and TRBJ1-2; the D gene is possibly TRBD1 (5 bases). The source is an adult in good health and CMV-seronegative. CDR3 coding DNA: TGTGCCAGCAGCTTTGGGACGGAGGTTAGATATGGCTACACCTTC. Protein sequence: CASSFGTEVRYGYTF.